Listed here is a single TCR beta chain. Its matching antigen is unknown. The data originate from a study of T cells in localized non-small cell lung cancer. Study-wide results and limits: Investigators sequenced only a single tumor region, leaving heterogeneity possible.

Germline CDR1 LNHDA, CDR2 SQIVND (reference sequence). There are 15 residues in the CDR3. Trimming took off 5 bases at V and 7 bases at J, with 18 bases between the two ends. TCRdb's copy holds only in-frame clones and misses some; the assay was immunoSEQ multiplex PCR. The table shows fewer than 25,000 clones, with 70% to 90% occurring only once. The source material was peripheral blood, sampled before any cancer treatment. The sequence came from a woman aged 35 to 70 with stage I lung adenocarcinoma. The rearrangement links TRBV19 to TRBJ1-5; perhaps TRBD1 as D (6 bases). In nucleotides, the CDR3 is TGTGCCAGTAGTGCCCCCCGGACAGTACGACAGCCCCAGCATTTT. Translation: CASSAPRTVRQPQHF.